The 5 T cell receptor beta chains below were found in one sample sequenced in a study of PD-L1 blockade in urothelial cancer. Repertoires were generated with immunoSEQ multiplex PCR, while TCRdb's copy carries only in-frame clones and drops some. The table shows 35,000 to 50,000 clones, with more than 70% occurring only once. The sample in question was PBMCs, obtained around atezolizumab (anti-PD-L1) treatment. These receptors were taken from a woman aged 55-75 years with urothelial cancer.

This clone appeared once. The rearrangement joins TRBV4-3 to TRBJ2-2; 11 nucleotides align to TRBD2. CDR1 and CDR2 from the germline V gene are LGHNA and YSLEER. The CDR3 length is 18 residues. V lost 1 base to trimming and J lost 3 bases; unmatched junction nucleotides: 7. CDR3 sequence: CASSQGGASGRYTGELFF. The CDR3 nucleotides are TGCGCCAGCAGCCAAGGCGGGGCTAGCGGGAGGTACACCGGGGAGCTGTTTTTT.

This clone was counted once. J is TRBJ2-3 and V is TRBV21-1; no DNA check was done on the table's D call, TRBD2. TRBV21-1 has pseudogene status. This CDR3 has 18 amino acids. The CDR3 region is CASSTGTSGGITTDTQYF. The CDR3 bases are TGTGCCAGCAGCACCGGGACTAGCGGGGGGATCACTACAGATACGCAGTATTTT.

The gene calls are TRBV14 and TRBJ2-2; 7 bases match TRBD1. The germline V gene has CDR1 SGHDN and CDR2 FVKESK. V was clipped by 1 base and J by 5 bases; unmatched bases: 7. This CDR3 is built from 16 residues. CDR3 in amino acids: CASSQGTGVGTGELFF. The CDR3 DNA follows: TGTGCCAGCAGCCAAGGGACAGGAGTTGGAACCGGGGAGCTGTTTTTT.

The chain combines TRBV5-5 with TRBJ2-7; 9 nucleotides agree with TRBD1. V was clipped by 5 bases and J by 5 bases; unmatched bases: 11. From germline, CDR1 is SGHKS and CDR2 YYEKEE (reference sequence). The CDR3 is made up of 15 amino acids. CDR3 region: CASSFPGQGLHEQYF. The CDR3 nucleotides read TGTGCCAGCAGTTTTCCGGGACAGGGATTGCACGAGCAGTACTTC.

The J gene is TRBJ2-5, the V gene TRBV7-3, with 12 bases matching TRBD2. Looked up from germline, CDR1 is SGHTA and CDR2 is FQGTGA. With V trimmed by 5 bases and J by 2 bases, 6 bases remained unmatched. The CDR3 is 16 amino acids. CDR3 region: CASSPLGLAGQETQYF. The CDR3 DNA follows: TGTGCCAGCAGCCCTCTCGGACTAGCGGGGCAAGAGACCCAGTACTTC.